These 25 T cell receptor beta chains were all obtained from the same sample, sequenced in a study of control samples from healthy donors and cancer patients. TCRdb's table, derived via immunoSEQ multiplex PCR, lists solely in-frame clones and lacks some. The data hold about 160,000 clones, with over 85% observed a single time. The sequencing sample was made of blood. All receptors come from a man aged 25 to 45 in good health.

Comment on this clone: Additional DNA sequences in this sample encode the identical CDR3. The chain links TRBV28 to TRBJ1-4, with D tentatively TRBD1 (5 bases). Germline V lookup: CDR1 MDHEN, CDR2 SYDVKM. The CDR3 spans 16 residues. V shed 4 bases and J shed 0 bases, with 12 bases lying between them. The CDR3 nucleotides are TGTGCCAGCAGTTCTCCGGGGGGTGCAACTAATGAAAAACTGTTTTTT. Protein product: CASSSPGGATNEKLFF.

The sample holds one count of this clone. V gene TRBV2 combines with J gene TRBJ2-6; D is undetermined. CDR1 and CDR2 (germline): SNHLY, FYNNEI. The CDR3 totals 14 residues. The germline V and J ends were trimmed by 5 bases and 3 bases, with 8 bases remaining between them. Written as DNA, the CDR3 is TGTGCCAGCAGTTACAACGGTGGGGCCAACGTCCTGACTTTC. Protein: CASSYNGGANVLTF.

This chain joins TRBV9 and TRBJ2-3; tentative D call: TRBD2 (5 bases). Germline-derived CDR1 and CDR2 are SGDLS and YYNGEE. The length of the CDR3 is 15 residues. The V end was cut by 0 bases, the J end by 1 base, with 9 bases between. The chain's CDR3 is CASSVGGAGTDTQYF. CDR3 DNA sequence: TGTGCCAGCAGCGTAGGGGGAGCGGGCACAGATACGCAGTATTTT.

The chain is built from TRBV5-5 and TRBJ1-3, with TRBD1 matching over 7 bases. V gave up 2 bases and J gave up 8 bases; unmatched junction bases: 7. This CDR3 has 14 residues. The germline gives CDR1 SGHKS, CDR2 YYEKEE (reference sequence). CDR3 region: CASSFLQGMDTIYF. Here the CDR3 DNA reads TGTGCCAGCAGCTTCCTACAGGGGATGGACACCATATATTTT. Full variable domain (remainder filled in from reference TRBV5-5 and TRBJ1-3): DAGVTQSPTHLIKTRGQQVTLRCSPISGHKSVSWYQQVLGQGPQFIFQYYEKEERGRGNFPDRFSARQFPNYSSELNVNALLLGDSALYLCASSFLQGMDTIYFGEGSWLTVV.

Written as DNA, the CDR3 is TGCAGCGTTGAGGGGACTAAATTCACAGATACGCAGTATTTT. It specifies CSVEGTKFTDTQYF. V is TRBV29-1 and J is TRBJ2-3; 7 positions match TRBD2. The CDR3 extends over 14 amino acids. The V segment lost 3 bases and the J segment 2 bases; nucleotides outside the gene matches: 5. In germline, CDR1 is SQVTM, CDR2 ANQGSEA.

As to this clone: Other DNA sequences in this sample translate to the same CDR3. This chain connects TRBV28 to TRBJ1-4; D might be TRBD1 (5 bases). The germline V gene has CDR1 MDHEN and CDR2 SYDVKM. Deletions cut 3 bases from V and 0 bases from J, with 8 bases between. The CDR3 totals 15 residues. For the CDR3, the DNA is TGTGCCAGCAGTTTGGGGGGGGCAACTAATGAAAAACTGTTTTTT. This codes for CASSLGGATNEKLFF.

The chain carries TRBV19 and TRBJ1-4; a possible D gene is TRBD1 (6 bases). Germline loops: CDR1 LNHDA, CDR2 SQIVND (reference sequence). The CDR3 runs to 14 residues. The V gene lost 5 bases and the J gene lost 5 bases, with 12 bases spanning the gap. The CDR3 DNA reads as TGTGCCAGTAGTCAGGACAGCACCAATGAAAAACTGTTTTTT. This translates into CASSQDSTNEKLFF.

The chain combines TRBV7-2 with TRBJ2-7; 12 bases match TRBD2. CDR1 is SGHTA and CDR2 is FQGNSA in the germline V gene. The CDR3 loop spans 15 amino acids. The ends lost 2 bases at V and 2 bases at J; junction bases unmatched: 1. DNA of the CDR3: TGTGCCAGCAGCTTAAGACTAGCGGGGGCCTACGAGCAGTACTTC. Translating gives CASSLRLAGAYEQYF.

CDR3 nucleotides: TGCGCCAGCAGCCAATCTCAAGGGGCCCCCTACGAGCAGTACTTC. Translation gives CASSQSQGAPYEQYF. The chain uses TRBV4-1 and TRBJ2-7, with D tentatively TRBD1 (5 bases). CDR3 size: 15 residues. The V gene lost 2 bases and the J gene lost 2 bases, with 13 bases spanning the gap. Germline loops: CDR1 MGHRA, CDR2 YSYEKL.

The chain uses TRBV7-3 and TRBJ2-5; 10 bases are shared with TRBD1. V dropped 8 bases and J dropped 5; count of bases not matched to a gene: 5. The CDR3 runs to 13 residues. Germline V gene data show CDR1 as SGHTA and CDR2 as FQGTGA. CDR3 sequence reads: CASSSGQGETQYF. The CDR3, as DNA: TGTGCCAGCTCTTCGGGACAGGGGGAGACCCAGTACTTC.

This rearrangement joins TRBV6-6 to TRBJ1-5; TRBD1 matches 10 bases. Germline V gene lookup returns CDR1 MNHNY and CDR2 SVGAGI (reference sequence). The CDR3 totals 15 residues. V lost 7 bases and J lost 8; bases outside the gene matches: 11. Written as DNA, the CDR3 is TGTGCCAGCACCCCGGGACAGGGGTCCGTTAAGCCCCAGCATTTT. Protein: CASTPGQGSVKPQHF.

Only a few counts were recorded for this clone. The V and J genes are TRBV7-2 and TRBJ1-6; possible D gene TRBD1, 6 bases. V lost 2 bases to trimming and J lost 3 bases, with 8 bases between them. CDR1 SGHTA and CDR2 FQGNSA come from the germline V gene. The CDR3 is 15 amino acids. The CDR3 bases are TGTGCCAGCAGCTTACGACAGGTCTATAATTCACCCCTCCACTTT. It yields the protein CASSLRQVYNSPLHF.

The CDR3 loop reads CASSLGRSGRAYEQYF. In DNA, the CDR3 is TGTGCCAGCAGCTTAGGCCGGAGCGGGAGGGCCTACGAGCAGTACTTC. The chain joins TRBV13 to TRBJ2-7; the match to TRBD2 covers 10 bases. This CDR3 has 16 residues. V gave up 0 bases and J gave up 2 bases; unmatched junction bases: 4. Germline values: CDR1 PRHDT, CDR2 FYEKMQ (reference sequence).

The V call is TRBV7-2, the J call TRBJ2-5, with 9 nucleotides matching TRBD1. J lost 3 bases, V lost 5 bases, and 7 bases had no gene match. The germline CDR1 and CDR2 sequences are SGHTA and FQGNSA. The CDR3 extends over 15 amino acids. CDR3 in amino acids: CASSRGQGRKETQYF. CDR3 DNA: TGTGCCAGCAGCCGCGGACAGGGGCGGAAAGAGACCCAGTACTTC.

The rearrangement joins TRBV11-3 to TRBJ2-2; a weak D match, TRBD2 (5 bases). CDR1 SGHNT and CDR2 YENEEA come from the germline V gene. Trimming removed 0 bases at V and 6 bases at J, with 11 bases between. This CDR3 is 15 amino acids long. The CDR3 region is CASSLESVGAGELFF. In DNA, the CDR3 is TGTGCCAGCAGCTTAGAGAGTGTCGGGGCCGGGGAGCTGTTTTTT.

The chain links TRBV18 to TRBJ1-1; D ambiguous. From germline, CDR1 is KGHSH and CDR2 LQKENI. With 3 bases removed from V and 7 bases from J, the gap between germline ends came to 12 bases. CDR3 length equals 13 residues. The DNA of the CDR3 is TGTGCCAGCTCACCGGAGGCGGCCGGTGAAGCTTTCTTT. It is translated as CASSPEAAGEAFF.

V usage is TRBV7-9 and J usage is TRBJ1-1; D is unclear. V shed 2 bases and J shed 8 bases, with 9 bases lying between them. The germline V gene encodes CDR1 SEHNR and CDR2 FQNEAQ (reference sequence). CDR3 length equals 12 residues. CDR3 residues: CASSLISAEAFF. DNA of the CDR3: TGTGCCAGCAGCTTAATAAGTGCCGAAGCTTTCTTT. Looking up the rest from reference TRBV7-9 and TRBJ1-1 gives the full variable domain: DTGVSQNPRHKITKRGQNVTFRCDPISEHNRLYWYRQTLGQGPEFLTYFQNEAQLEKSRLLSDRFSAERPKGSFSTLEIQRTEQGDSAMYLCASSLISAEAFFGQGTRLTVV.

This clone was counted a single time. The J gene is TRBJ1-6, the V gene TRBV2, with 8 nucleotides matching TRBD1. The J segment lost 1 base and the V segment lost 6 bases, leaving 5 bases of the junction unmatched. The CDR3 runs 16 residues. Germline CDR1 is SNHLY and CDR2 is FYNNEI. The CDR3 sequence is CASSAGQGSYNSPLHF. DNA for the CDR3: TGTGCCAGCAGCGCAGGACAGGGTTCCTATAATTCACCCCTCCACTTT. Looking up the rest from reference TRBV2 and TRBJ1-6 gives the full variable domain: EPEVTQTPSHQVTQMGQEVILRCVPISNHLYFYWYRQILGQKVEFLVSFYNNEISEKSEIFDDQFSVERPDGSNFTLKIRSTKLEDSAMYFCASSAGQGSYNSPLHFGNGTRLTVT.

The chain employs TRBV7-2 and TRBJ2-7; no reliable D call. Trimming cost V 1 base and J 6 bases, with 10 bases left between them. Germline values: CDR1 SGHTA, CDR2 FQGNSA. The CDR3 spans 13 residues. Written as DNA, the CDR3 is TGTGCCAGCAGCTTAGTTGGTGGGCGCGAGCAGTACTTC. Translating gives CASSLVGGREQYF. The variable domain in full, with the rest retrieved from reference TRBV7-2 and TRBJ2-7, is GAGVSQSPSNKVTEKGKDVELRCDPISGHTALYWYRQSLGQGLEFLIYFQGNSAPDKSGLPSDRFSAERTGGSVSTLTIQRTQQEDSAVYLCASSLVGGREQYFGPGTRLTVT.

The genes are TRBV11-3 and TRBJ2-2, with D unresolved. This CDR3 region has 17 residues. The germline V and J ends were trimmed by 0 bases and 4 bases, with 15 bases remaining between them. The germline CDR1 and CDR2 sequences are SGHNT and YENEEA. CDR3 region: CASSLDPAGVGTGELFF. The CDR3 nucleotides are TGTGCCAGCAGCTTAGACCCCGCTGGGGTGGGCACCGGGGAGCTGTTTTTT. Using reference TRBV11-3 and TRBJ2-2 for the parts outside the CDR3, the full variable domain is EAGVVQSPRYKIIEKKQPVAFWCNPISGHNTLYWYLQNLGQGPELLIRYENEEAVDDSQLPKDRFSAERLKGVDSTLKIQPAELGDSAVYLCASSLDPAGVGTGELFFGEGSRLTVL.

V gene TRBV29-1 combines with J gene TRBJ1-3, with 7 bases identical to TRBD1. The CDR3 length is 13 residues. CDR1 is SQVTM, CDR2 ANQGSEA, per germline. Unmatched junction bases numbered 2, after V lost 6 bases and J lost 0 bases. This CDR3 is CSVGDSSGNTIYF. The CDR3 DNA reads TGCAGCGTGGGGGACAGCTCTGGAAACACCATATATTTT.

The CDR3 reads CASSQARGSGYEQYF. For the CDR3, the DNA is TGTGCCAGCAGCCAAGCTAGGGGCTCGGGGTACGAGCAGTACTTC. The V call is TRBV3-1 (or the pseudogene TRBV3-2), the J call TRBJ2-7, with D perhaps TRBD1 or TRBD2 (5 bases each). V was pared by 1 base and J by 4 bases, with 14 bases between. Germline CDR1 and CDR2: LGHDT and YNNKEL (reference sequence). The length of the CDR3 is 15 residues.

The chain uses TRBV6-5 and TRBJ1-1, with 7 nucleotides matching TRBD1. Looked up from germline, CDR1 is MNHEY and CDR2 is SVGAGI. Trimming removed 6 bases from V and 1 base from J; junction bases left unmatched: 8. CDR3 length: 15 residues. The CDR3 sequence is CASRLDRDGNTEAFF. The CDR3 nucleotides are TGTGCCAGCAGATTAGACAGGGACGGGAACACTGAAGCTTTCTTT.

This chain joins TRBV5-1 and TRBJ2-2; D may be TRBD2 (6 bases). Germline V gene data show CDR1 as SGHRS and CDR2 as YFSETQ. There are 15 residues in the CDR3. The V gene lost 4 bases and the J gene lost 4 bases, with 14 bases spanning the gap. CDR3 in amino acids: CASSPNSGSTGELFF. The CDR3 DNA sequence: TGCGCCAGCAGCCCGAATAGCGGTTCCACCGGGGAGCTGTTTTTT.

The CDR3 reads CASSVRSVHEQFF. CDR3 coding DNA: TGTGCCAGCAGCGTAAGATCGGTCCATGAGCAGTTCTTC. The rearrangement links TRBV5-4 to TRBJ2-1, with D unresolved. This CDR3 has 13 residues. V lost 4 bases, J lost 8 bases, and 13 bases lay in between. The germline gives CDR1 SGHNT, CDR2 YYREEE (reference sequence).